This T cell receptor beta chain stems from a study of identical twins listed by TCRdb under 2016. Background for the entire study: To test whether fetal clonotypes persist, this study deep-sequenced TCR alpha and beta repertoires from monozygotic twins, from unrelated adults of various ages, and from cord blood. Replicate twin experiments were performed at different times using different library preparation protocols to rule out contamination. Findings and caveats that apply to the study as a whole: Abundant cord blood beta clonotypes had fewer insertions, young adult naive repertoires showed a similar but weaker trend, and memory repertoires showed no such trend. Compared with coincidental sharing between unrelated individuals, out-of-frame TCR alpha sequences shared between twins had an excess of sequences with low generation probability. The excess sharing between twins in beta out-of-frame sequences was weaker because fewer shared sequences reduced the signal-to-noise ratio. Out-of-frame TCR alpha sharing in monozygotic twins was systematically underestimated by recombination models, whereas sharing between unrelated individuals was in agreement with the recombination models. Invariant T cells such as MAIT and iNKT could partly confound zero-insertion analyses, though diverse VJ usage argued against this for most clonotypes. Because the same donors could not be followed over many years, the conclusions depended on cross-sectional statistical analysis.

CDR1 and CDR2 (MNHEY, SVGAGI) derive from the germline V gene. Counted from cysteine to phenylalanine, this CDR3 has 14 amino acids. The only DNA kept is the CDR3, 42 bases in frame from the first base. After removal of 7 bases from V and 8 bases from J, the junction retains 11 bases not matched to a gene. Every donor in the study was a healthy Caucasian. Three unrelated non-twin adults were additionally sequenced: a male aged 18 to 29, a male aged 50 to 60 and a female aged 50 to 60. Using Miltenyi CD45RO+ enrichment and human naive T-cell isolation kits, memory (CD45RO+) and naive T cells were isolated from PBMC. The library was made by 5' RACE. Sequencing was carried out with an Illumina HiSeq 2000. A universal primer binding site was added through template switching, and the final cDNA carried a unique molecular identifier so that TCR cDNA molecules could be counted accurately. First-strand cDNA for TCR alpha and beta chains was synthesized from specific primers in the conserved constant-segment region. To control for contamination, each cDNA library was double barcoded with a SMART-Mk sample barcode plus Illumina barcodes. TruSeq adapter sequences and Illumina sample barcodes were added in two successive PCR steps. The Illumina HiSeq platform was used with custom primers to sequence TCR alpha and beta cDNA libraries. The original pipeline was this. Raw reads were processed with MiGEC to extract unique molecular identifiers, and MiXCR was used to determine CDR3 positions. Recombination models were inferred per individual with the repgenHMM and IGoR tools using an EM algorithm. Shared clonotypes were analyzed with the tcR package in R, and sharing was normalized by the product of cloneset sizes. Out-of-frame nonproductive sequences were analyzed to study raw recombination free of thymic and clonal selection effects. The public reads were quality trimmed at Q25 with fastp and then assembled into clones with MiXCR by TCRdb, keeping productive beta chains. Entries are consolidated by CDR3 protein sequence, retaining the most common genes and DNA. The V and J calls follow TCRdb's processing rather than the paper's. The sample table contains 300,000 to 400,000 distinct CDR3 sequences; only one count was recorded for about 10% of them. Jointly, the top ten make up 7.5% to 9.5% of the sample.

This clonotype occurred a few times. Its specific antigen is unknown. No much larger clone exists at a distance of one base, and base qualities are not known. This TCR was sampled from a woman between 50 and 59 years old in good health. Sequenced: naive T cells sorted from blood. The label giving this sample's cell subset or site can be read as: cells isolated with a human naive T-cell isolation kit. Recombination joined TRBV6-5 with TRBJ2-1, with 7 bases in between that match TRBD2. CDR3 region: CASTPAGVSHEQFF. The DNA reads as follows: TGTGCCAGCACCCCCGCGGGAGTTTCGCATGAGCAGTTCTTC.